Presented here are 4 T cell receptor beta chains from one specimen sequenced in a study of cytomegalovirus exposure and HLA in healthy donors. Assay used: immunoSEQ multiplex PCR; TCRdb lists only in-frame clones, some missing. The sample carries tens of thousands of clones, 85% to 95% recorded once. Sequencing was performed on PBMCs. The source of these receptors is a man aged 18 to 30 in good health and CMV-seronegative.

The V call is TRBV28, the J call TRBJ2-7, with TRBD2 matching 8 bases. Losses at the gene ends were 5 bases for V and 2 bases for J; bases not matched to a gene: 8. This CDR3 spans 15 amino acids. Germline V gene data show CDR1 as MDHEN and CDR2 as SYDVKM. For the CDR3, the DNA is TGTGCCAGCAGTCCAACCGGGGGGGGAACCTACGAGCAGTACTTC. This translates into CASSPTGGGTYEQYF.

The rearrangement uses TRBV18 and TRBJ2-5; TRBD1 is a possible D gene (5 bases). Looked up from germline, CDR1 is KGHSH and CDR2 is LQKENI. Deletions cut 0 bases from V and 4 bases from J, with 18 bases between. This CDR3 has 17 residues. The chain's CDR3 is CASSPPREQDARETQYF. The CDR3 bases are TGTGCCAGCTCACCACCGAGAGAACAGGACGCGCGAGAGACCCAGTACTTC.

The V gene is TRBV5-1, the J gene TRBJ2-2; 11 bases are a match to TRBD2. Germline values: CDR1 SGHRS, CDR2 YFSETQ. The junction had 5 bases not matched to a gene; V was cut back by 2 bases and J by 5 bases. This CDR3 is 16 amino acids long. Written as DNA, the CDR3 is TGCGCCAGCAGCTTACAGACTAGCGGGGTTACCGGGGAGCTGTTTTTT. It translates to CASSLQTSGVTGELFF.

This chain connects TRBV7-3 to TRBJ1-1; D remains unclear. Trimming took 5 bases from V and 2 from J, leaving 9 bases between them. Germline V lookup: CDR1 SGHTA, CDR2 FQGTGA. CDR3 length equals 13 residues. The CDR3: CASSRTSNTEAFF. DNA of the CDR3: TGTGCCAGCAGCCGTACTTCAAACACTGAAGCTTTCTTT.